This entry is about one T cell receptor (beta chain). This sample is drawn from a study of T cells expressing NK-cell markers. Germline V gene lookup returns CDR1 SGHDT and CDR2 YYEEEE. There are 13 residues in the CDR3. TCRdb reprocessed the 5' RACE reads and stores each CDR3 protein as one record, lacking DNA. This sample contains a few hundred thousand distinct CDR3 sequences. This clonotype originated in a man aged 18 to 69 in good health. The sequenced material came from blood T cells: a sorted CD56 or NKG2C T cell subset, CD4+ or CD8+ T cells, or bulk PBMC T cells (not recorded which). The chain carries TRBV5-6 and TRBJ2-1; TCRdb designates TRBD2, a call that cannot be tested without DNA. Here the CDR3 reads CASSLVDRYEQFF. Complete variable domain (other parts from reference TRBV5-6 and TRBJ2-1): DAGVTQSPTHLIKTRGQQVTLRCSPKSGHDTVSWYQQALGQGPQFIFQYYEEEERQRGNFPDRFSGHQFPNYSSELNVNALLLGDSALYLCASSLVDRYEQFFGPGTRLTVL.